These 6 T cell receptor beta chains were sequenced from one sample in a study of T cells in Graves' hyperthyroidism and ophthalmopathy. RNA transcripts gave rise to amplified TCR beta CDR3 regions. TCR CDR3 underwent first-round RT-PCR with the HTBI primer set. MiXCR was run by TCRdb on the multiplex PCR reads, yielding one entry per CDR3 protein. The data show more than 300,000 distinct CDR3 sequences, around a sixth seen once. Sequenced input: blood. The receptors were sampled from a man between 18 and 29 years old with Graves' ophthalmopathy.

The table lists this clonotype with a few counts. The CDR3: CASSPGSGESPLHF. CDR3 DNA: TGCGCCAGCAGCCCAGGATCGGGGGAATCACCCCTCCACTTT. V usage is TRBV5-1 and J usage is TRBJ1-6; TRBD1 might be the D (5 bases). Per germline, CDR1 SGHRS and CDR2 YFSETQ. Trimming cost V 4 bases and J 10 bases, with 15 bases left between them. This CDR3 comprises 14 residues.

There are many counts of this clonotype. The chain combines TRBV28 with TRBJ1-1; D gene uncertain. The V gene lost 8 bases and the J gene lost 4 bases, with 23 bases spanning the gap. Germline CDR1 MDHEN, CDR2 SYDVKM. This CDR3 region has 16 residues. The CDR3 coding sequence is TGTGCCAGCGCTCCCTCAACACTCCTCTGGGCCACTGAAGCTTTCTTT. Amino acids: CASAPSTLLWATEAFF.

This clonotype was seen ten or more times. This chain connects TRBV7-2 to TRBJ1-2; 11 bases map to TRBD1. The length of the CDR3 is 13 residues. Trimming took 5 bases from V and 8 from J; bases not matched to a gene: 4. In germline, CDR1 is SGHTA, CDR2 FQGNSA. The CDR3 reads CASSTRTGGGYTF. The CDR3 region has the DNA TGTGCCAGCAGCACGCGGACAGGGGGCGGCTACACCTTC.

V usage is TRBV12-5 and J usage is TRBJ2-5; 10 positions match TRBD1. Germline V gene data show CDR1 as LGHNT and CDR2 as FRNRAP. CDR3 length: 15 residues. The V segment lost 5 bases and the J segment 5 bases; nucleotides outside the gene matches: 8. This chain's CDR3 is CASGPRDRGGETQYF. The CDR3 DNA reads as TGTGCTAGTGGTCCCCGGGACAGGGGCGGCGAGACCCAGTACTTC.

This clonotype was detected ten times or more. The J gene is TRBJ2-1, the V gene TRBV20-1, with TRBD2 matching over 7 bases. Germline V gene lookup returns CDR1 DFQATT and CDR2 SNEGSKA (reference sequence). Germline trimming cut 6 bases from V and 0 bases from J; bases unmatched to any gene: 5. The CDR3 covers 14 residues. CDR3 sequence: CSAITSDSYNEQFF. CDR3 nucleotide sequence: TGCAGTGCCATTACTAGCGACTCCTACAATGAGCAGTTCTTC.

The J gene is TRBJ1-2, the V gene TRBV10-3, with TRBD1 as a possible D gene (6 bases). Trimming took off 0 bases at V and 8 bases at J, with 25 bases between the two ends. The germline V gene encodes CDR1 ENHRY and CDR2 SYGVKD. This CDR3 contains 18 residues. The CDR3 loop is CAISESRTTGARGGGYTF. CDR3 bases: TGTGCCATCAGTGAGTCCCGGACAACGGGGGCCCGAGGGGGGGGCTACACCTTC.